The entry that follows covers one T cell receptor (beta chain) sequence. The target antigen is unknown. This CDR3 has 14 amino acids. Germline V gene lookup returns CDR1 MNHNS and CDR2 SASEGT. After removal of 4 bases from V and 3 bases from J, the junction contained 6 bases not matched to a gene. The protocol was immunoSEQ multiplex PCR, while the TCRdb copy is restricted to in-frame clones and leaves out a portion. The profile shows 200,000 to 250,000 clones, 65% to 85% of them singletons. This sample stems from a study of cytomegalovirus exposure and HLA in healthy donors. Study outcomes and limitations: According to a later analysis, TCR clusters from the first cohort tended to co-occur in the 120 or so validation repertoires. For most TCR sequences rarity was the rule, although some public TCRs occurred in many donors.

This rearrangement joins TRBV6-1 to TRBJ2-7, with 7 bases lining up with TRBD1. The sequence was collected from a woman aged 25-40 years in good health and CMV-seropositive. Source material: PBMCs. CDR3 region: CASSATGPGYEQYF. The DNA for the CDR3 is TGTGCCAGCAGTGCGACAGGGCCTGGCTACGAGCAGTACTTC.